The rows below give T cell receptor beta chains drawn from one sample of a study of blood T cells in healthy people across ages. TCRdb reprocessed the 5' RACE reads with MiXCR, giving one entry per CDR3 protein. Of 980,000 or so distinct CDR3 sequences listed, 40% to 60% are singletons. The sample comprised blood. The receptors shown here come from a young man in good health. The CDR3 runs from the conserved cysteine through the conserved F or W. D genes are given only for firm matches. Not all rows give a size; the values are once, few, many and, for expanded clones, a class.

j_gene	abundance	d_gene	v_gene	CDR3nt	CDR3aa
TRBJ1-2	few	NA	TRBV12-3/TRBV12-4	TGTGCCAGCACCTTAGGAGTCGGCTACACCTTC	CASTLGVGYTF
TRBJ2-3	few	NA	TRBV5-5	TGTGCCAGCAGCCAGGACCAGGGGCTCCAAGATACGCAGTATTTT	CASSQDQGLQDTQYF
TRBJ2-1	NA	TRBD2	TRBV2	TGTGCCACTATCCTCCGGGGGGGTAAAAATGAGCAGTTCTTC	CATILRGGKNEQFF
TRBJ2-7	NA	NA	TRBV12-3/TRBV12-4	TGTGCCAGCAGTTCCGCCGCCGGGCCGCCCCGCTCCTACGAGCAGTACTTC	CASSSAAGPPRSYEQYF
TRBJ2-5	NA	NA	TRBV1	TGCACCAGCAGCACACAGGGGGCGAGTAATGAGCAGTACTTC	CTSSTQGASNEQYF
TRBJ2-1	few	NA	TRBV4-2	TGTGCCAGCAGCCAAGCGCGGGGAAACTCCTACAATGAGCAGTTCTTC	CASSQARGNSYNEQFF
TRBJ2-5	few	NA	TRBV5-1	TGCGCCAGCAGCTTGTCGACAGGAGCTCAAGAGACCCAGTACTTC	CASSLSTGAQETQYF
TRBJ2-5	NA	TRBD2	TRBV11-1	TGTGCCAGCAGCTATAGCGGGGGGGCGAGTTTGAAAGAGACCCAGTACTTC	CASSYSGGASLKETQYF
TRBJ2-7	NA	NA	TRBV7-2	TGTGCCAGCAGCCTGGGCCCCAAGGGGTACTACGAGCAGTACTTC	CASSLGPKGYYEQYF
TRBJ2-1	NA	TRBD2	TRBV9	TGTGCCAGCAGCGTTGCCAGCGGGGGGTTCTACAATGAGCAGTTCTTC	CASSVASGGFYNEQFF
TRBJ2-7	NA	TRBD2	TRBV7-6	TGTGCCAGCAGCCGTTTTGACAGGGTTGCGAGCGGGGGGGTTTGCGAGCAGTACTTC	CASSRFDRVASGGVCEQYF
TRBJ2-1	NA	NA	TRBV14	TGTGCCAGCAGCCAAGAGACTACCACCCTATTGGGGCCCCACAATGAGCAGTTCTTC	CASSQETTTLLGPHNEQFF
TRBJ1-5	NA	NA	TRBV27	TGTGCCAGCAGTTTCGAACCATATAGCAATCAGCCCCAGCATTTT	CASSFEPYSNQPQHF
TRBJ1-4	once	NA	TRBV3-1	TGTGCCAGCAGCCAAGAGGGGACGGGGACTAATGAAAAACTGTTTTTT	CASSQEGTGTNEKLFF
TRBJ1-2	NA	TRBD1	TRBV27	TGTGCCAGCAAATTGGACAGGGGTTCGGGTGGCTACACCTTC	CASKLDRGSGGYTF
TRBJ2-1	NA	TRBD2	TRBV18	TGTGCCAGCTCACCGGGACTAAACTACAATGAGCAGTTCTTC	CASSPGLNYNEQFF
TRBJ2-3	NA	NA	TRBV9	TGTGCCAGCAGCGCCCGCGCAGCGCGCACAGATACGCAGTATTTT	CASSARAARTDTQYF
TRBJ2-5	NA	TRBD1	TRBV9	TGTGCCAGCAGCGGAGGACAGGGACCTTTGGGGGAGCAGTACTTC	CASSGGQGPLGEQYF
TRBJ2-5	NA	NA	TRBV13	TGTGCCAGCAGCCCTTGGCCAGGCAGGGGCGAGACCCAGTACTTC	CASSPWPGRGETQYF
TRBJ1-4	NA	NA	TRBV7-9	TGTGCCAGCAGCTTACGGGACAACATTAATGAAAAACTGTTTTTT	CASSLRDNINEKLFF
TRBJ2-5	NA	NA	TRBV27	TGTGCCAGCAGTGTATCGGGCAAGCGGGAGACCCAGTACTTC	CASSVSGKRETQYF
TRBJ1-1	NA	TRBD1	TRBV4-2	TGTGCCAGCAGCCAAGATCGCGGGACAGGGGGAGCGAACACTGAAGCTTTCTTT	CASSQDRGTGGANTEAFF
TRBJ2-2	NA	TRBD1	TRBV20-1	TGCAGTGCTCGTCCCGGGACAGGGCCCACCGGGGAGCTGTTTTTT	CSARPGTGPTGELFF
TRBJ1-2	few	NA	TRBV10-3	TGTGCCATCAGTGCTCGGGTTAACTATGGCTACACCTTC	CAISARVNYGYTF
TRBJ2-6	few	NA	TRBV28	TGTGCCAGCATGGCCGGATCGTCTGGGGCCAACGTCCTGACTTTC	CASMAGSSGANVLTF
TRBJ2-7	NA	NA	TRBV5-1	TGCGCCAGCAGCCCAAGCGGTAGCGGTATATACGAGCAGTACTTC	CASSPSGSGIYEQYF
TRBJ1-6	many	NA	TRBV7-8	TGTGCCAGCAGCTTCGGCTCCTATAATTCACCCCTCCACTTT	CASSFGSYNSPLHF
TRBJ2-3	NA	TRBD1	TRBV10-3	TGTGCCATCAGTCCGGGACAGCGCACAGATACGCAGTATTTT	CAISPGQRTDTQYF
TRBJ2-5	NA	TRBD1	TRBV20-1	TGCAGTGCTAGTACAGGGGGCTCGGGCGAGACCCAGTACTTC	CSASTGGSGETQYF
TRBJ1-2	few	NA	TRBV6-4	TGTGCCAGCAGTGACTCGAGGCAGGGAGGCTACACCTTC	CASSDSRQGGYTF
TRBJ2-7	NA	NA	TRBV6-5	TGTGCCAGCAGTTACTCGGAGGCCTACGAGCAGTACTTC	CASSYSEAYEQYF
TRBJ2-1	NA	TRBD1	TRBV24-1	TGTGCCACCAGTGACCCAGATGACAGGGGAGGCTACAATGAGCAGTTCTTC	CATSDPDDRGGYNEQFF